The T cell receptor beta chain under discussion was sequenced for a study of response to subunit inactivated influenza vaccine. One entry per CDR3 protein results from TCRdb running MiXCR on the RT-PCR reads. The data hold hundreds of thousands of distinct CDR3 sequences, with around a sixth observed a single time. Regarding this clonotype: Its antigen is not known.

Overall study results and limits: Authors suggested that a seasonal influenza vaccination recruits few new T cells each time.

Unmatched junction bases numbered 10, after V lost 5 bases and J lost 3 bases. The CDR3 extends over 16 amino acids. Germline values: CDR1 SEHNR, CDR2 FQNEAQ (reference sequence). The sample consisted of PBMCs from blood, taken approximately 12 days after vaccination. This chain links TRBV7-9 with TRBJ1-1, with 9 bases identical to TRBD1. The receptor was isolated from a man in his fifties or sixties who received an inactivated influenza vaccine. The CDR3 here is CASSPGQGERDTEAFF. CDR3 DNA sequence: TGTGCCAGCAGCCCGGGACAGGGCGAGAGGGACACTGAAGCTTTCTTT. The variable domain in full, with the rest retrieved from reference TRBV7-9 and TRBJ1-1, is DTGVSQNPRHKITKRGQNVTFRCDPISEHNRLYWYRQTLGQGPEFLTYFQNEAQLEKSRLLSDRFSAERPKGSFSTLEIQRTEQGDSAMYLCASSPGQGERDTEAFFGQGTRLTVV.